Listed below are T cell receptor beta chains from one sample, sequenced in a study of cytotoxic CD8 clonotypes in ibrutinib-treated CLL. Here immunoSEQ multiplex PCR was the method, and the copy in TCRdb shows in-frame clones only, minus some. The sample contains some 70,000 clones, approximately 71% of which appear only once. The sample here was PBMCs, taken after 12 months of ibrutinib treatment. The receptors derive from a human donor with chronic lymphocytic leukemia. Both conserved end residues are part of each CDR3. The D gene is left open where the match is weak. The size field is filled for only some rows; it gives once, few, many or a size class.

TRBJ2-7	15	TRBV11-3	.	.	CASSLGDSGHYEQYF
TRBJ1-1	14	TRBV19	.	.	CASSNTELNTEAFF
TRBJ1-6	14	TRBV4-3	.	.	CASSQDWVVSPLHF
TRBJ2-7	14	TRBV11-2	.	.	CASSSGVWTYEQYF
TRBJ2-6	16	TRBV9	once	.	CASRSAGNSGANVLTF
TRBJ2-2	11	TRBV20-1	.	.	CSARDRGALFF
TRBJ2-3	16	TRBV30	.	TRBD1	CAWSNRGTVGTDTQYF
TRBJ1-4	15	TRBV19	.	.	CASRWGGTTNEKLFF
TRBJ2-2	15	TRBV30	.	.	CAWSAGRGRTGELFF
TRBJ2-3	15	TRBV7-9	.	TRBD2	CASSSSGGATDTQYF
TRBJ1-2	14	TRBV5-4	.	.	CASSPGGGLYGYTF
TRBJ1-1	13	TRBV11-2	few	.	CASSLVGNTEAFF
TRBJ2-7	11	TRBV30	.	.	CAWSVGLIQYF
TRBJ2-7	13	TRBV18	.	TRBD1	CASSPGQGVGQYF
TRBJ2-5	16	TRBV28	.	.	CASSLRVGAVQETQYF
TRBJ2-1	19	TRBV5-1	.	TRBD2	CASSRERLAGGSSYNEQFF
TRBJ2-3	15	TRBV7-2	.	.	CASSLGAVGTDTQYF
TRBJ1-3	15	TRBV11-2	.	.	CASSLGSASGNTIYF
TRBJ1-2	14	TRBV7-2	.	.	CASIVDRPIYGYTF
TRBJ1-1	13	TRBV6-5	.	.	CASSSPMNTEAFF
TRBJ1-4	15	TRBV5-4	.	.	CASSLAGAPSEKLFF
TRBJ2-5	14	TRBV9	.	.	CASTPTGFGETQYF
TRBJ2-5	15	TRBV4-2	.	.	CASSQVLGDQETQYF
TRBJ2-1	16	TRBV5-1	.	TRBD1	CASSLEGTGAVNEQFF
TRBJ2-7	15	TRBV6-1	.	.	CASSAYTLGSYEQYF
TRBJ1-1	13	TRBV7-9	few	TRBD1	CASSLGTALTAFF
TRBJ2-2	16	TRBV7-6	.	TRBD1	CASSLYRGQNTGELFF
TRBJ1-4	16	TRBV19	.	.	CASSTSIRGPDEKLFF
TRBJ2-2	16	TRBV5-6	.	TRBD1	CASSLVGTENTGELFF
TRBJ2-2	13	TRBV4-2	.	.	CASSQTNTGELFF
TRBJ2-1	15	TRBV4-3	.	TRBD1	CASSQEARGYNEQFF
TRBJ1-1	11	TRBV29-1	.	.	CSVAVPTEAFF
TRBJ1-5	16	TRBV10-3	.	TRBD1	CAISEIETGGNQPQHF
TRBJ2-2	15	TRBV7-9	.	TRBD1	CASRSSGQGPGELFF
TRBJ2-2	15	TRBV30	few	.	CAWSVPRLNTGELFF
TRBJ1-2	12	TRBV28	.	.	CASRVGVDGYTF
TRBJ1-5	16	TRBV5-4	.	.	CASSLGGGLSNQPQHF
TRBJ1-4	14	TRBV7-9	few	.	CASSFSGDSEKLFF
TRBJ2-3	16	TRBV9	.	TRBD2	CASSVGAGGHTDTQYF
TRBJ2-7	15	TRBV27	few	.	CASSPRAIPIYEQYF
TRBJ2-5	11	TRBV12-5	.	TRBD2	CASGPGRERYF
TRBJ1-2	11	TRBV12-5	few	.	CASGEGRGYTF
TRBJ2-5	14	TRBV5-1	.	.	CASSLAVVQETQYF
TRBJ1-2	17	TRBV6-8	once	TRBD1	CASSYSSPVGGVYGYTF
TRBJ2-3	14	TRBV5-4	.	.	CASSLGGLLDTQYF